This T cell receptor (beta chain) was found in a study of blood T cell repertoires in COVID-19. Study as a whole: Spain, Italy and the United States supplied samples that represented acute and convalescent COVID-19. T cells, B-cell-depleted T cells, or PBMCs supplied cDNA or gDNA.

The V end was cut by 6 bases, the J end by 13 bases, with 24 bases between. The CDR3 consists of 13 residues. Germline CDR1 is SQVTM and CDR2 is ANQGSEA. Authors' methods: Estimates of nucleated cell counts were drawn from the amplification of reference gene primers. Assay: immunoSEQ multiplex PCR; the TCRdb copy retains only in-frame clones and omits some. V and J calls and clone size come straight from that table; D and trimming were deduced from the DNA. The table has some 80,000 clones, 75% to 90% seen once; the top ten hold roughly a sixth. Material for sequencing was peripheral blood. This clonotype was sampled from a human donor in a cohort sampled during active COVID-19. V gene TRBV29-1 combines with J gene TRBJ1-2; D not resolved. The CDR3 sequence is CSVASERRAVSTF. For the CDR3, the DNA is TGCAGCGTCGCATCTGAAAGGAGGGCAGTCTCCACCTTC. Together with reference TRBV29-1 and TRBJ1-2, the CDR3 gives the full variable domain: SAVISQKPSRDICQRGTSLTIQCQVDSQVTMMFWYRQQPGQSLTLIATANQGSEATYESGFVIDKFPISRPNLTFSTLTVSNMSPEDSSIYLCSVASERRAVSTFGSGTRLTVV.